The TCR beta chain described here comes from a study of T cell responses to AZD1222 COVID-19 vaccine. Study-wide background: Pooling of second doses given at about 4 or about 12 weeks was done.

Germline V gene lookup returns CDR1 SGDLS and CDR2 YYNGEE. This CDR3 is built from 12 residues. V dropped 3 bases and J dropped 5 bases, with 8 bases sitting between them. Assay used: immunoSEQ multiplex PCR; TCRdb lists only in-frame clones, some missing. The table includes 82,000 or so clones, roughly 90% detected once. This TCR derives from an adult in good health. The sample consisted of peripheral blood, taken on day 0 of AZD1222 vaccination. V is TRBV9 and J is TRBJ1-1; D may be TRBD1 (6 bases). CDR3 amino acids: CASSGGQTEAFF. In DNA, the CDR3 is TGTGCCAGCAGCGGGGGACAAACTGAAGCTTTCTTT.